This entry is about one TCR beta chain. V lost 10 bases and J lost 2, with 12 bases in between. The CDR3 runs 13 residues. The germline gives CDR1 MDHEN, CDR2 SYDVKM. Each bulk PBMC sample had around 380 ng DNA loaded. Sequencing was performed with immunoSEQ multiplex PCR; in TCRdb, only in-frame clones are kept and a portion is missing. The sample has fewer than 25,000 clones, roughly 90% seen once. The time point was: pre-treatment baseline. Apart from a couple of fast progressors, RECIST 1.1 response was judged 12 weeks post-infusion. Patients had no prior systemic cancer treatment, immunosuppressants or other active cancers. This record comes from a study of blood T cell dynamics during melanoma immunotherapy. Looking at the study overall: Patients with metastatic melanoma got pembrolizumab or nivolumab-ipilimumab as first-line care.

The specimen comprised blood, sampled from a patient treated with checkpoint blockade. This sequence originates from a human donor with melanoma. The chain links TRBV28 to TRBJ1-5; no clear D. The CDR3, as DNA: TGTGCCACTCAATGGCGGGGCAATCAGCCCCAGCATTTT. This translates into CATQWRGNQPQHF. Using reference TRBV28 and TRBJ1-5 for the parts outside the CDR3, the full variable domain is DVKVTQSSRYLVKRTGEKVFLECVQDMDHENMFWYRQDPGLGLRLIYFSYDVKMKEKGDIPEGYSVSREKKERFSLILESASTNQTSMYLCATQWRGNQPQHFGDGTRLSIL.